The 13 T cell receptor beta chains below were found in one sample sequenced in a study of T cell repertoires in cytomegalovirus infection (dated by TCRdb to about 2019). For these receptors, no antigen is known. The sample's treatment or condition label, decoded: in vitro stimulation with specific CMV peptide epitopes to enrich CMV-specific T cells. Instrument used: Illumina HiSeq 1500. The raw public data were reprocessed by TCRdb itself: fastp quality trimming at Q25, MiXCR clonotype calling, in-frame beta chains only. One record per CDR3 amino acid sequence lists the most common genes and DNA. This sample gives 700,000 to 900,000 distinct CDR3 sequences in total; roughly 29% of them show up just once. The ten largest clones take up under 15% of the sample. This specimen consisted of cultured CD8+ T cells from PBMCs, obtained from culture after CMV antigen stimulation. These receptors came from a human donor in good health (CMV status not recorded). Some clones in this sample may be carry-over from other donors' samples.

This rearrangement joins TRBV19 to TRBJ2-3; D is uncertain. V was cut by 5 bases and J by 4 bases, with 13 bases left in between. Germline CDR1 LNHDA, CDR2 SQIVND (reference sequence). The CDR3 spans 14 residues. CDR3 coding DNA: TGTGCCAGTAGTTCTCTGAGCAGCTCAGATACGCAGTATTTT. The encoded protein is CASSSLSSSDTQYF.

This clonotype was detected a few times. The J gene is TRBJ2-3, the V gene TRBV5-4; D is uncertain. This CDR3 has 15 residues. The germline V and J ends were trimmed by 5 bases and 4 bases, with 17 bases remaining between them. Germline lookup yields CDR1 SGHNT and CDR2 YYREEE (reference sequence). The CDR3: CASSQRREVADTQYF. CDR3 nucleotides: TGTGCCAGCAGTCAACGGCGAGAGGTCGCAGATACGCAGTATTTT.

This clonotype was observed a few times. The rearrangement links TRBV7-9 to TRBJ1-4; D is unclear. Trimming took 0 bases from V and 0 from J, leaving 11 bases between them. Germline V gene data show CDR1 as SEHNR and CDR2 as FQNEAQ (reference sequence). CDR3 length: 17 residues. The CDR3 region has the DNA TGTGCCAGCAGCTTAGCGAGCCGTTTCTCAACTAATGAAAAACTGTTTTTT. Its translation: CASSLASRFSTNEKLFF.

For this clonotype: A single base separates this from a much larger clone, so it may be a read error. The V and J genes are TRBV7-6 and TRBJ2-1, with 9 nucleotides matching TRBD2. Losses at the gene ends were 2 bases for V and 8 bases for J; bases not matched to a gene: 7. This CDR3 comprises 15 residues. CDR1 and CDR2 from the germline V gene are SGHVS and FNYEAQ. The CDR3 nucleotides are TGTGCCAGCAGCTTACAAGCGGGGGGAGGCGATGAGCAGTTCTTC. Translating gives CASSLQAGGGDEQFF. Filled out from reference TRBV7-6 and TRBJ2-1, the complete variable domain reads GAGVSQSPRYKVTKRGQDVALRCDPISGHVSLYWYRQALGQGPEFLTYFNYEAQQDKSGLPNDRFSAERPEGSISTLTIQRTEQRDSAMYRCASSLQAGGGDEQFFGPGTRLTVL.

This clonotype was counted ten times or more. This rearrangement joins TRBV28 to TRBJ2-7; TRBD1 matches at 7 bases. V trimming: 6 bases; J trimming: 1 base; junction bases outside the gene matches: 15. Germline CDR1 MDHEN, CDR2 SYDVKM. The CDR3 consists of 17 residues. CDR3 region: CASSPTITGGQSYEQYV. In DNA form, the CDR3 reads TGTGCCAGCAGCCCCACGATTACTGGGGGACAGTCCTACGAGCAGTACGTC.

This clonotype was counted at least ten times. The genes are TRBV4-3 and TRBJ2-3; D is uncertain. CDR3 size: 13 residues. V lost 0 bases to trimming and J lost 3 bases, with 4 bases between them. The germline V gene has CDR1 LGHNA and CDR2 YSLEER. In DNA form, the CDR3 reads TGCGCCAGCAGCCAAGATATTACAGATACGCAGTATTTT. It encodes CASSQDITDTQYF.

The rearrangement joins TRBV10-2 to TRBJ2-1; perhaps TRBD2 as D (6 bases). V lost 0 bases, J lost 1 base, and 10 bases lay in between. CDR3 length: 16 residues. Germline CDR1 WSHSY, CDR2 SAAADI. The CDR3 DNA sequence: TGCGCCAGCAGTGAGTCGACGGGAGCATCCTACAATGAGCAGTTCTTC. This sequence encodes CASSESTGASYNEQFF.

This clonotype was detected only a few times. The V and J genes are TRBV7-9 and TRBJ2-7, with D maybe TRBD1 (6 bases). The CDR3 sequence is 15 residues long. Germline CDR1 SEHNR, CDR2 FQNEAQ (reference sequence). Trimming cost V 4 bases and J 0 bases, with 13 bases left between them. The CDR3: CASSSGTPSSYEQYF. The CDR3 DNA follows: TGTGCCAGCAGCTCCGGGACACCTAGCTCCTACGAGCAGTACTTC.

This clonotype was counted only a few times. The chain has TRBV7-9 and TRBJ2-7; perhaps TRBD2 as D (6 bases). Germline V CDR1 and CDR2: SEHNR, FQNEAQ (reference sequence). This CDR3 is 14 amino acids long. V lost 5 bases to trimming and J lost 7 bases, with 18 bases between them. The CDR3 loop reads CASSRPGRELEQYF. The CDR3 DNA reads TGTGCCAGCAGCCGCCCCGGGCGGGAACTGGAGCAGTACTTC.

This clonotype was recorded many times. J is TRBJ1-2 and V is TRBV5-4; possibly TRBD1 for D (5 bases). Looked up from germline, CDR1 is SGHNT and CDR2 is YYREEE (reference sequence). This CDR3 has 13 residues. With 7 bases removed from V and 6 bases from J, the gap between germline ends came to 16 bases. CDR3 bases: TGTGCCAGCGTCCTTCAGGGAAGGGATGGCTACACCTTC. Translation: CASVLQGRDGYTF.

This clonotype was seen a handful of times. This chain connects TRBV7-3 to TRBJ1-1; the match to TRBD1 covers 7 bases. CDR3 length: 15 residues. With 5 bases clipped from V and 10 bases from J, the junction kept 16 bases outside the gene matches. Looked up from germline, CDR1 is SGHTA and CDR2 is FQGTGA. DNA for the CDR3: TGTGCCAGCAGCACTCTTGGAGGGGGCAGCGGTCCAGCTTTCTTT. Translation: CASSTLGGGSGPAFF.

This clonotype was observed a few times. The chain carries TRBV19 and TRBJ2-2; D remains ambiguous. The CDR3 runs 14 residues. The germline gives CDR1 LNHDA, CDR2 SQIVND (reference sequence). V lost 4 bases to trimming and J lost 6 bases, with 12 bases between them. The CDR3 DNA reads TGTGCCAGTAGTACCAGACCTATCGCCGGGGAGCTGTTTTTT. Its protein product is CASSTRPIAGELFF.

This clonotype was detected a few times. The J gene is TRBJ2-7, the V gene TRBV3-1; D may be TRBD1 (6 bases). The CDR3 has 13 residues. The V gene lost 4 bases and the J gene lost 3 bases, with 10 bases spanning the gap. Germline assignment: CDR1 LGHDT and CDR2 YNNKEL (reference sequence). The CDR3 region has the DNA TGTGCCAGCAGCCGCGGACAGTTCTACGAGCAGTACGTC. Translated: CASSRGQFYEQYV.